This T cell receptor (beta chain) was recorded in a study of T cell responses to AZD1222 COVID-19 vaccine. Germline CDR1 reads SGHDT; CDR2 reads YYEEEE. V lost 1 base and J lost 8, with 13 bases in between. The CDR3 runs to 14 residues. Measured with immunoSEQ multiplex PCR; TCRdb has only the in-frame clones, and not every one. The data contain about 110,000 clones, approximately 94% of them singletons. As for this clone: Its antigen is not identified.

General study results and limits: Only a handful of AZD1222 recipients tested seropositive at baseline. Repertoires in all cases were sampled only once the peak T cell response had passed. Females made up more of the donors, who were largely white British, and clonal diversity may have come out too low. The study reported that nearly half of spike-specific TCRs target unmutated variant regions.

This TCR came from an adult who received the AZD1222 COVID-19 vaccine. The chain couples TRBV5-6 to TRBJ1-5; D gene ambiguous. This specimen consisted of peripheral blood, obtained 28 days after the second AZD1222 dose. The CDR3 DNA follows: TGTGCCAGCAGCTTGACCCATCGGTTAGAGCCCCAGCATTTT. Encoded protein: CASSLTHRLEPQHF.